The present T cell receptor (beta chain) was sequenced within a study of shared clonotypes between healthy human individuals. V shed 0 bases and J shed 3 bases, with 18 bases lying between them. The CDR3 loop spans 17 amino acids. The germline V gene encodes CDR1 SGHAT and CDR2 FQNNGV. Produced via immunoSEQ multiplex PCR; TCRdb's table is partial and in-frame only. The table shows a few million clones, with 85% to 95% occurring only once. The material sequenced was naive CD4+ T cells from PBMCs. Documented subset: CD45RA+ positively selected. The clonotype comes from a man in his late teens or twenties in good health. Some clones in this sample may be carry-over from other donors' samples. This chain uses TRBV11-2 with TRBJ2-7, with D tentatively TRBD2 (5 bases). The CDR3: CASSLEGGGIGIYEQYF. The DNA for the CDR3 is TGTGCCAGCAGCTTAGAAGGCGGTGGTATCGGGATCTACGAGCAGTACTTC.